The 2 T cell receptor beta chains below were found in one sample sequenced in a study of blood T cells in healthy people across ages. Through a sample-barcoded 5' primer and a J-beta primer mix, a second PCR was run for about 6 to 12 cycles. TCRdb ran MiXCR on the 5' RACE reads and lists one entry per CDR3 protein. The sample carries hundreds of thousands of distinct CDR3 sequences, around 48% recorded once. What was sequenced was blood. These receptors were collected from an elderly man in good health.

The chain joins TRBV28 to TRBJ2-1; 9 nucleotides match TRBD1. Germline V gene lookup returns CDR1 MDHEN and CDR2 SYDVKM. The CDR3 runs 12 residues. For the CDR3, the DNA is TGTACCTCTAGACAGGGGGGGAACGAGCAGTTCTTC. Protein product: CTSRQGGNEQFF.

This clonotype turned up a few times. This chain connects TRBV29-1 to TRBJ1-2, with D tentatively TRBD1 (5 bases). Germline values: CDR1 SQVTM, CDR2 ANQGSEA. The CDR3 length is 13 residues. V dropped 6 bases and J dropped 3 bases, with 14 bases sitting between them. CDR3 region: CSVMTQGDYGYTF. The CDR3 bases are TGCAGCGTCATGACCCAGGGTGACTATGGCTACACCTTC.